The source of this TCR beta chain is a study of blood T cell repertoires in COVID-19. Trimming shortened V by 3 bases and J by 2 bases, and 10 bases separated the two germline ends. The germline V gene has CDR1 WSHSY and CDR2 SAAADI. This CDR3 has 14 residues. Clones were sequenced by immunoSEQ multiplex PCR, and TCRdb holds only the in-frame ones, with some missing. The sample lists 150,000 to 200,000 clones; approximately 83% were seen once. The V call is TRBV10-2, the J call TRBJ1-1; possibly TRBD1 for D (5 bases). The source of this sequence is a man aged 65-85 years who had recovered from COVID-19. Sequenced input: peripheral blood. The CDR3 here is CASSEGRANTEAFF. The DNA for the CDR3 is TGCGCCAGCAGTGAAGGCAGGGCTAACACTGAAGCTTTCTTT.